The sequence of this T cell receptor beta chain was determined in a study of blood T cell repertoires in COVID-19 (dated by TCRdb to about 2020). Describing the broader study: The collaborator samples originated in the United States, Italy and Spain and spanned the acute and convalescent phases of COVID-19. The material from the prospective study consisted of cDNA or gDNA derived from T cells, B-cell-depleted T cells, or PBMCs. The dataset comprised deeply sampled blood TCRbeta repertoires from subjects exposed to, actively infected with, or recovered from COVID-19. The repertoires were released in a freely available public database meant as a resource for research on the immune response to SARS-CoV-2. Samples came from the ongoing ImmuneRACE study (first 160 participants) plus 1,254 subjects from 6 global collaborators. Nearly every sample came with metadata listing a de-identified subject ID, COVID-19 status, age in years and sex. Where HLA class I and class II types were available, the types were taken from metadata supplied by the sample provider, not from assay-based typing.

From cysteine to phenylalanine, the CDR3 is 13 amino acids long. Only CDR3 DNA is held: 39 bases, read in frame from base 1. V was cut back by 10 bases and J by 6 bases, leaving a gap of 16 bases between them. For CDR1 and CDR2, the germline V gene lists MNHEY and SVGAGI. Summary of the overall study and its limitations: The amount of clinical and demographic metadata varied by source and participant and was provided uncurated.

Worth noting for this clone: What antigen it recognizes has not been identified. No base quality values were provided; no much bigger clone lies one nucleotide off.

The immunoSEQ Assay, a bias-controlled multiplex PCR, was used to amplify TCRbeta CDR3 regions from genomic DNA. In the paper's pipeline: Within the assay, amplification of reference gene primers was used to estimate how many nucleated cells each sample contained. Sequence reads were collapsed and filtered to measure the absolute abundance of every unique TCRbeta CDR3 rearrangement. Productive Simpson clonality was computed per sample as the square root of Simpson's diversity index over productive rearrangements. This immuneACCESS table, as held by TCRdb, lists in-frame sequences with V and J called but not all clones. Of the missing ones, under half trace to an unresolved V gene in checked studies; the others have no known cause. V and J calls and clone size are given by that table; D and trimming were obtained from the DNA. The sample table contains tens of thousands of clones; only one count was recorded for 87% of them. The ten most abundant clones make up about a sixth of the sample.

Whole blood was collected in K2EDTA tubes by collaborating institutions according to the institutions' own protocols. For TCRbeta analysis, collaborators shipped samples as frozen whole blood, isolated PBMCs, or DNA extracted from either of those sample types. The sequenced material came from peripheral blood. This chain joins TRBV6-5 to TRBJ1-5, with a weak D call of TRBD1 (5 bases match). This sequence was found in a human donor in a cohort sampled during active COVID-19. The CDR3 sequence is CATYASGGQPQHF. In nucleotides, the sequence is TGTGCCACCTACGCCTCGGGGGGTCAGCCCCAGCATTTT.